Listed here are 32 T cell receptor beta chains from one sample, sequenced in a study of cytomegalovirus exposure and HLA in healthy donors. 60 Vbeta and 13 Jbeta primers were used in PCR. Produced via immunoSEQ multiplex PCR; TCRdb's table is partial and in-frame only. The sample consists of over 150,000 clones, approximately 67% of them appearing once. Sequencing input: PBMCs. These receptors all stem from a woman between 18 and 30 years old in good health and CMV-seropositive.

This chain joins TRBV5-4 and TRBJ1-2, with TRBD1 identical over 7 bases. The V segment lost 5 bases and the J segment 4 bases; nucleotides outside the gene matches: 8. Germline-derived CDR1 and CDR2 are SGHNT and YYREEE (reference sequence). This CDR3 comprises 14 residues. The CDR3 is CASRATGASYGYTF. CDR3 nucleotides: TGTGCCAGCAGGGCAACAGGGGCGAGCTATGGCTACACCTTC.

The chain couples TRBV19 to TRBJ2-5, with D perhaps TRBD2 (5 bases). Deletions cut 5 bases from V and 1 base from J, with 14 bases between. CDR1 and CDR2 (germline): LNHDA, SQIVND (reference sequence). This CDR3 is 15 amino acids long. As DNA, the CDR3 is TGTGCCAGTAGTCCTGAGCGGCGGTTCCAAGAGACCCAGTACTTC. Translation: CASSPERRFQETQYF.

This rearrangement joins TRBV18 to TRBJ1-4, with a possible D match to TRBD1 (5 bases). V was clipped by 6 bases and J by 0 bases, with 11 bases between them. From germline, CDR1 is KGHSH and CDR2 LQKENI. The CDR3 consists of 15 residues. DNA for the CDR3: TGTGCCAGCTCGTCCCGACAGCCAACTAATGAAAAACTGTTTTTT. Translating gives CASSSRQPTNEKLFF. The full variable domain, completed using reference TRBV18 and TRBJ1-4, is NAGVMQNPRHLVRRRGQEARLRCSPMKGHSHVYWYRQLPEEGLKFMVYLQKENIIDESGMPKERFSAEFPKEGPSILRIQQVVRGDSAAYFCASSSRQPTNEKLFFGSGTQLSVL.

This clone turned up a few times. The chain joins TRBV19 to TRBJ2-7, with 9 bases identical to TRBD1. The CDR3 consists of 12 residues. V trimming: 6 bases; J trimming: 6 bases; junction bases outside the gene matches: 3. Germline lookup yields CDR1 LNHDA and CDR2 SQIVND (reference sequence). The CDR3 reads CASRGQGPEQYF. The CDR3 region has the DNA TGTGCCAGTAGGGGACAGGGCCCCGAGCAGTACTTC.

V and J are TRBV27 and TRBJ1-2; 12 bases map to TRBD1. Germline values: CDR1 MNHEY, CDR2 SMNVEV (reference sequence). The CDR3 is made up of 16 amino acids. The J segment lost 0 bases and the V segment lost 5 bases, leaving 4 bases of the junction unmatched. CDR3 coding DNA: TGTGCCAGCAGTCCCGGGACAGGGGGCACTAACTATGGCTACACCTTC. As protein: CASSPGTGGTNYGYTF.

J is TRBJ2-4 and V is TRBV6-1, with 7 bases fitting TRBD2. Germline V CDR1 and CDR2: MNHNS, SASEGT. The CDR3 loop spans 13 amino acids. V gave up 0 bases and J gave up 15 bases; unmatched junction bases: 8. For the CDR3, the DNA is TGTGCCAGCAGTGAAGCACGCCGCGGGAGTCGGTACTTC. It codes for CASSEARRGSRYF.

This clone has a handful of counts. V and J are TRBV5-1 and TRBJ2-2, with 9 bases identical to TRBD2. The CDR3 is 13 residues long. The J segment lost 8 bases and the V segment lost 7 bases, leaving 6 bases of the junction unmatched. Germline CDR1 and CDR2: SGHRS and YFSETQ. CDR3 in amino acids: CASGSGGSGELFF. CDR3 nucleotides: TGCGCCAGCGGTAGCGGGGGAAGTGGGGAGCTGTTTTTT. Variable domain in full (rest from reference TRBV5-1 and TRBJ2-2): KAGVTQTPRYLIKTRGQQVTLSCSPISGHRSVSWYQQTPGQGLQFLFEYFSETQRNKGNFPGRFSGRQFSNSRSEMNVSTLELGDSALYLCASGSGGSGELFFGEGSRLTVL.

The chain joins TRBV7-2 to TRBJ2-7; D is unclear. CDR3 length equals 15 residues. Germline CDR1 is SGHTA and CDR2 is FQGNSA. The V end was cut by 6 bases, the J end by 0 bases, with 15 bases between. The CDR3: CASSTDNLLSYEQYF. The CDR3 DNA sequence: TGTGCCAGCAGTACAGACAACCTCCTCTCCTACGAGCAGTACTTC.

The rearrangement joins TRBV5-1 to TRBJ2-1; 10 bases fit TRBD1. From germline, CDR1 is SGHRS and CDR2 YFSETQ. CDR3 length: 16 residues. V shed 5 bases, J shed 5 bases, and the junction held 10 bases outside the gene matches. In DNA form, the CDR3 reads TGCGCCAGCAGGGCCTTAGAGACAGGGGGCCACAATGAGCAGTTCTTC. Protein product: CASRALETGGHNEQFF.

V gene TRBV6-5 combines with J gene TRBJ2-5; perhaps TRBD2 as D (7 bases). Per germline, CDR1 MNHEY and CDR2 SVGAGI. The ends were cut back, 1 base at V and 5 bases at J, with 14 bases in the middle. The CDR3 loop spans 15 amino acids. CDR3 sequence (DNA): TGTGCCAGCAGTTACTATCGGGGGGCAGAGGAGACCCAGTACTTC. The encoded protein is CASSYYRGAEETQYF.

This chain links TRBV5-4 with TRBJ2-5, with D possibly being TRBD1 (5 bases). Judging by the DNA end, TRBJ2-7 fits better; the J call may be wrong. The germline V gene encodes CDR1 SGHNT and CDR2 YYREEE (reference sequence). The CDR3 length is 15 residues. The CDR3 spells CASSSGAPTLYEQYF. The CDR3 bases are TGTGCCAGCAGTAGTGGGGCACCTACTCTCTACGAGCAGTACTTC.

The V gene is TRBV4-1, the J gene TRBJ2-7; 12 bases fit TRBD1. J lost 4 bases, V lost 2 bases, and 9 bases had no gene match. The length of the CDR3 is 17 residues. Germline values: CDR1 MGHRA, CDR2 YSYEKL. The CDR3 DNA sequence: TGCGCCAGCAGCCAACAGGGACAGGGGGCCCAACTTTACGAGCAGTACTTC. Translating it yields CASSQQGQGAQLYEQYF.

The chain carries TRBV2 and TRBJ1-2; D is perhaps TRBD1 (5 bases). The germline gives CDR1 SNHLY, CDR2 FYNNEI. V lost 8 bases and J 4 bases, leaving 20 bases between the germline ends. CDR3 length: 15 amino acids. The CDR3: CASPSGAARAYGYTF. The DNA of the CDR3 is TGTGCCAGCCCCAGTGGGGCAGCCAGGGCCTATGGCTACACCTTC.

This clone came up a few times. This sequence joins TRBV10-3 and TRBJ2-7; 9 positions match TRBD1. CDR1 and CDR2 from the germline V gene are ENHRY and SYGVKD. V trimming: 6 bases; J trimming: 4 bases; junction bases outside the gene matches: 16. The CDR3 extends over 17 amino acids. In DNA, the CDR3 is TGTGCCATCAGCCTATGGACAGGGGTGGGGGGTTCGTACGAGCAGTACTTC. Translation gives CAISLWTGVGGSYEQYF.

J is TRBJ2-1 and V is TRBV6-1, with D perhaps matching TRBD2 (5 bases). Germline V gives CDR1 MNHNS, CDR2 SASEGT. With 10 bases removed from V and 6 bases from J, the gap between germline ends came to 16 bases. CDR3 length: 13 residues. The CDR3 nucleotides are TGTGCCACCCAGCGGACGGCTCCCAATGAGCAGTTCTTC. This sequence encodes CATQRTAPNEQFF.

The rearrangement links TRBV6-1 to TRBJ2-7; D unresolved. Trimming removed 2 bases at V and 2 bases at J, with 16 bases between. CDR3 size: 16 residues. Germline CDR1 is MNHNS and CDR2 is SASEGT. The CDR3 is CASSELGVTDPYEQYF. CDR3 nucleotide sequence: TGTGCCAGCAGTGAATTGGGCGTGACCGACCCCTACGAGCAGTACTTC.

The rearrangement joins TRBV6-1 to TRBJ2-7, with 15 nucleotides matching TRBD2. The ends lost 4 bases at V and 3 bases at J; junction bases unmatched: 10. The CDR3 is made up of 18 amino acids. The V gene's germline CDR1 is MNHNS and CDR2 SASEGT. CDR3 residues: CASSGLMGLAGGYYEQYF. DNA of the CDR3: TGTGCCAGCAGTGGGTTAATGGGACTAGCGGGAGGCTACTACGAGCAGTACTTC.

The chain recombines TRBV19 with TRBJ2-2; the D gene is possibly TRBD1 (5 bases). The ends were cut back, 7 bases at V and 0 bases at J, with 18 bases in the middle. Germline V lookup: CDR1 LNHDA, CDR2 SQIVND (reference sequence). The CDR3 length is 17 residues. The DNA for the CDR3 is TGTGCCAGTACTCTCGGTAGGGGCCAAACGAACACCGGGGAGCTGTTTTTT. It translates to CASTLGRGQTNTGELFF.

This clone was seen only a few times. V usage is TRBV20-1 and J usage is TRBJ2-5; D remains ambiguous. The J call is in doubt because the DNA end fits TRBJ2-7 better. The CDR3 spans 11 residues. In germline, CDR1 is DFQATT, CDR2 SNEGSKA (reference sequence). The CDR3 protein is CSAKRNYEQYF. The CDR3 DNA reads TGCAGTGCTAAAAGAAACTACGAGCAGTACTTC.

CDR3 in DNA: TGTGCCATCAGGTTAGCGGGGGATAGCACAGATACGCAGTATTTT. It specifies CAIRLAGDSTDTQYF. This rearrangement joins TRBV10-3 to TRBJ2-3; 9 nucleotides agree with TRBD2. Germline-derived CDR1 and CDR2 are ENHRY and SYGVKD. This CDR3 comprises 15 residues. Trimming took 6 bases from V and 0 from J; bases not matched to a gene: 4.

This chain uses TRBV5-5 with TRBJ2-1; no reliable D call. The CDR3 is made up of 13 amino acids. Germline CDR1 and CDR2: SGHKS and YYEKEE (reference sequence). V gave up 0 bases and J gave up 8 bases, with 9 bases separating them. The CDR3 DNA follows: TGTGCCAGCAGCTTGGGCCCACGGTATGAGCAGTTCTTC. Protein: CASSLGPRYEQFF.

V is TRBV6-5 and J is TRBJ1-6, with a possible D match to TRBD1 (6 bases). Trimming removed 8 bases from V and 10 bases from J, with 18 bases in between. Germline values: CDR1 MNHEY, CDR2 SVGAGI. The CDR3 runs to 14 residues. The CDR3 region has the DNA TGTGCCAGCGGGACGGGGGGCATCGCATCACCCCTCCACTTT. Amino acids: CASGTGGIASPLHF.

This chain links TRBV11-2 with TRBJ1-5; D perhaps matches TRBD1 (5 bases). The CDR3 consists of 15 residues. In germline, CDR1 is SGHAT, CDR2 FQNNGV. V was pared by 0 bases and J by 3 bases, with 9 bases between. CDR3 sequence reads: CASSLDTGANQPQHF. CDR3 DNA sequence: TGTGCCAGCAGCTTAGACACAGGTGCCAATCAGCCCCAGCATTTT. Supplemented by reference TRBV11-2 and TRBJ1-5, the full variable domain reads EAGVAQSPRYKIIEKRQSVAFWCNPISGHATLYWYQQILGQGPKLLIQFQNNGVVDDSQLPKDRFSAERLKGVDSTLKIQPAKLEDSAVYLCASSLDTGANQPQHFGDGTRLSIL.

This clone was seen only a few times. The chain couples TRBV5-1 to TRBJ2-3; D possibly corresponds to TRBD1 (5 bases). This CDR3 is 15 amino acids long. Trimming stripped 0 bases from V and 0 bases from J, with 8 bases between. Looked up from germline, CDR1 is SGHRS and CDR2 is YFSETQ. The CDR3 DNA reads as TGCGCCAGCAGCTTGGACCGGACAAGCACAGATACGCAGTATTTT. Amino acid sequence: CASSLDRTSTDTQYF.

The genes are TRBV5-5 and TRBJ2-7; a weak D match, TRBD1 (5 bases). The CDR3 loop spans 15 amino acids. V shed 3 bases and J shed 6 bases, with 19 bases lying between them. The germline gives CDR1 SGHKS, CDR2 YYEKEE (reference sequence). CDR3 protein: CASSWPRERQGEQYF. Written as DNA, the CDR3 is TGTGCCAGCAGCTGGCCCAGGGAAAGGCAGGGCGAGCAGTACTTC.

This rearrangement joins TRBV30 to TRBJ1-5, with D tentatively TRBD1 (5 bases). Germline V CDR1 and CDR2: GTSNPN, SVGIG (reference sequence). The CDR3 has 13 residues. With 0 bases removed from V and 4 bases from J, the gap between germline ends came to 7 bases. The CDR3 nucleotides read TGTGCCTGGAGTGTAGGGACTAATCAGCCCCAGCATTTT. Residues: CAWSVGTNQPQHF.

This clone has a handful of counts. J is TRBJ2-7 and V is TRBV21-1; TRBD2, the D gene given by the table, was not confirmed from the DNA. TRBV21-1 is reported as a pseudogene. The CDR3 covers 16 residues. Written as DNA, the CDR3 is TGTGCCAGCAGCAAATCCCCCCTAGCGGGAGGCTACGAGCAGTACTTC. Protein sequence: CASSKSPLAGGYEQYF.

The chain uses TRBV12-2 and TRBJ2-7; TRBD1, the table's D call, lacks a check against the DNA. TRBV12-2 is classified as a pseudogene. The CDR3 extends over 14 amino acids. CDR3 bases: TGTGCAAGTCGCTTAGGGACAGTCACCTACGAGCAGTACTTC. Protein: CASRLGTVTYEQYF.

This clone was counted only a few times. The chain has TRBV10-3 and TRBJ1-2; the match to TRBD1 covers 11 bases. Trimming took 3 bases from V and 4 from J; bases not matched to a gene: 4. This CDR3 spans 15 amino acids. The germline gives CDR1 ENHRY, CDR2 SYGVKD. The CDR3 sequence is CAISDSGTGGYGYTF. CDR3 nucleotides: TGTGCCATCAGTGACTCCGGGACAGGGGGCTATGGCTACACCTTC.

The V and J genes are TRBV27 and TRBJ2-5, with D possibly being TRBD1 (5 bases). The J call may not be correct, given that the DNA end is closer to TRBJ2-7. The CDR3 is 12 residues long. Germline-derived CDR1 and CDR2 are MNHEY and SMNVEV (reference sequence). DNA of the CDR3: TGTGCCAGCAGAGACAGCTACTACGAGCAGTACTTC. Protein: CASRDSYYEQYF.

The chain joins TRBV7-9 to TRBJ1-2; D gene ambiguous. CDR1 is SEHNR, CDR2 FQNEAQ, per germline (reference sequence). CDR3 size: 14 residues. V was trimmed by 5 bases and J by 7 bases, leaving 17 bases between them. In DNA form, the CDR3 reads TGTGCCAGCAGCCCAGCCCGGGAGGGCGGTGGCTACACCTTC. Protein product: CASSPAREGGGYTF.

The chain joins TRBV19 to TRBJ2-2; a possible D gene is TRBD1 (5 bases). Germline V gene lookup returns CDR1 LNHDA and CDR2 SQIVND (reference sequence). V was shortened by 10 bases and J by 3 bases, with 9 bases between the two germline ends. The CDR3 is 12 residues long. As DNA, the CDR3 is TGTGCCACACAACAGGACACCGGGGAGCTGTTTTTT. It specifies CATQQDTGELFF.